This is a list of T cell receptor beta chains from one sample in a study of cytomegalovirus exposure and HLA in healthy donors. Profiled with immunoSEQ multiplex PCR; TCRdb holds only in-frame clones, not every one. Found here are 130,000 or so clones, roughly 86% of them singletons; the top ten hold about 3.4%. Material for sequencing was PBMCs. These receptor sequences come from a man younger than 30 in good health and CMV-seropositive. The CDR3 runs from the conserved cysteine through the conserved F or W. The D gene is left open where the match is weak. Clone size appears in some rows only: once, few, many, or a class for an expanded clone.

V: TRBV7-9; size: NA; J: TRBJ2-7; D: TRBD1; DNA: TGTGCCAGCAGGAGGAGTCCCTCGGGACAGGGGGCTGACGAGCAGTACTTC; CDR3: CASRRSPSGQGADEQYF
V: TRBV30; size: NA; J: TRBJ1-1; D: TRBD1; DNA: TGTGCCTGGAGTGGGACAGGGAACACTGAAGCTTTCTTT; CDR3: CAWSGTGNTEAFF
V: TRBV6-5; size: NA; J: TRBJ2-4; D: TRBD1; DNA: TGTGCCAGCAGTTCGGGACAGCTAGCCAAAAACATTCAGTACTTC; CDR3: CASSSGQLAKNIQYF
V: TRBV6-5; size: few; J: TRBJ2-5; D: NA; DNA: TGTGCCAGCAGTTACACGGGATTGGGTTGGCAAGAGACCCAGTACTTC; CDR3: CASSYTGLGWQETQYF
V: TRBV15; size: NA; J: TRBJ1-2; D: NA; DNA: TGTGCCACCAGCTTACGGACTGAACCTAACTATGGCCACACCTTC; CDR3: CATSLRTEPNYGHTF
V: TRBV19; size: NA; J: TRBJ2-6; D: TRBD2; DNA: TGTGCCAGTAGCTACTTAGGACTAGCGGGTACCTCTGGGGCCAACGTCCTGACTTTC; CDR3: CASSYLGLAGTSGANVLTF
V: TRBV5-6; size: NA; J: TRBJ1-2; D: NA; DNA: TGTGCCAGCAGCTTGGTTGGCGGCTACACCTTC; CDR3: CASSLVGGYTF
V: TRBV19; size: NA; J: TRBJ2-1; D: TRBD2; DNA: TGTGCCAGTAGTATAGCGGCGGGAGGGTACAATGAGCAGTTCTTC; CDR3: CASSIAAGGYNEQFF
V: TRBV19; size: NA; J: TRBJ1-4; D: TRBD1; DNA: TGTGCCAGTAGTATTACCGGGACAGGGGGGTTTGGTGAAAAACTGTTTTTT; CDR3: CASSITGTGGFGEKLFF
V: TRBV13; size: once; J: TRBJ1-3; D: NA; DNA: TGTGCCAACAGCTTAGGGCAGGGGCGCTCTGGAAACACCATATATTTT; CDR3: CANSLGQGRSGNTIYF
V: TRBV19; size: NA; J: TRBJ1-1; D: NA; DNA: TGTGCCAGTAGTTCACAGGGGAACACTGAAGCTTTCTTT; CDR3: CASSSQGNTEAFF
V: TRBV2; size: NA; J: TRBJ1-1; D: NA; DNA: TGTGCCAGCAGTGAGGTGGGGGCTGAGAACACTGAAGCTTTCTTT; CDR3: CASSEVGAENTEAFF
V: TRBV5-1; size: NA; J: TRBJ2-5; D: NA; DNA: TGCGCCAGCAGAGTGGGCACCATCTTGACCCAAGAGACCCAGTACTTC; CDR3: CASRVGTILTQETQYF
V: TRBV28; size: NA; J: TRBJ2-5; D: TRBD2; DNA: TGTGCCAGCAGTTTGAGACTAGCGGGAGTGGGCCAAGAGACCCAGTACTTC; CDR3: CASSLRLAGVGQETQYF
V: TRBV28; size: NA; J: TRBJ2-1; D: TRBD2; DNA: TGTGCCAGCAGTTTAACGCGGGGGGGGACAGTACGGTTCTTC; CDR3: CASSLTRGGTVRFF
V: TRBV5-4; size: few; J: TRBJ2-7; D: NA; DNA: TGTGCCAGCAGCCCCCAGGGCTGGTACGAGCAGTACTTC; CDR3: CASSPQGWYEQYF
V: TRBV19; size: NA; J: TRBJ2-7; D: NA; DNA: TGTGCCAGTAGTATAGCATGGGGCCGCTCCTACGAGCAGTACTTC; CDR3: CASSIAWGRSYEQYF
V: TRBV28; size: NA; J: TRBJ2-7; D: NA; DNA: TGTGCCAGCCGCCAGACCCGGGAGAGTTTGTACGAGCAGTACTTC; CDR3: CASRQTRESLYEQYF